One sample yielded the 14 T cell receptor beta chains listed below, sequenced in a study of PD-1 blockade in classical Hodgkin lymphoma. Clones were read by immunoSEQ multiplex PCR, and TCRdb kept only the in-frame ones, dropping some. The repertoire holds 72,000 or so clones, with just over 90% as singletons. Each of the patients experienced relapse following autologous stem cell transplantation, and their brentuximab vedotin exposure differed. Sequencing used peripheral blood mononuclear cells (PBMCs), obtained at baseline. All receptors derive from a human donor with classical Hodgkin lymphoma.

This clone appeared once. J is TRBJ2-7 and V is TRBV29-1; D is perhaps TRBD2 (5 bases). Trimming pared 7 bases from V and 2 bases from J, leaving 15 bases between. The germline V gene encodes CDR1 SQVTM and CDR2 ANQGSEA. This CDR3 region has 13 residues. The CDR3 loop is CSAGVGSPYEQYF. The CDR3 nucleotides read TGCAGCGCCGGGGTTGGATCCCCCTACGAGCAGTACTTC.

CDR3 bases: TGTGCCAGCACCCGGGACCCCAGAGATACGCAGTATTTT. Protein: CASTRDPRDTQYF. The chain is built from TRBV6-5 and TRBJ2-3; D might be TRBD1 or TRBD2, each matching 5 bases. From germline, CDR1 is MNHEY and CDR2 SVGAGI. V lost 7 bases and J lost 5, with 13 bases in between. This CDR3 comprises 13 residues.

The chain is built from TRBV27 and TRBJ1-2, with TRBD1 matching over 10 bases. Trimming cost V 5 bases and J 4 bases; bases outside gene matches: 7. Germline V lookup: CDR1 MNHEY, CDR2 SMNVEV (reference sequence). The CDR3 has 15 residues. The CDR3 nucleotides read TGTGCCAGCAGTGGGGGGACAGGGGTCATCTATGGCTACACCTTC. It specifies CASSGGTGVIYGYTF.

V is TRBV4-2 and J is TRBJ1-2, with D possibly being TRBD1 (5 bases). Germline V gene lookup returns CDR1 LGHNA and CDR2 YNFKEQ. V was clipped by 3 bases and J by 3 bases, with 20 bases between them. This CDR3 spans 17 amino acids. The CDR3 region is CASSQGGSPPHDYGYTF. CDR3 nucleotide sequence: TGTGCCAGCAGCCAGGGGGGGAGCCCCCCCCATGACTATGGCTACACCTTC.

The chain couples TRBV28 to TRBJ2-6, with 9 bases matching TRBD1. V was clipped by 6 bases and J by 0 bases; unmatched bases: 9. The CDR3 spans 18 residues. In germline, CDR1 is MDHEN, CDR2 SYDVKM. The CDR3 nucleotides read TGTGCCAGCAGCCCTTCCGGGACAGGGTACTCTGGGGCCAACGTCCTGACTTTC. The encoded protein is CASSPSGTGYSGANVLTF.

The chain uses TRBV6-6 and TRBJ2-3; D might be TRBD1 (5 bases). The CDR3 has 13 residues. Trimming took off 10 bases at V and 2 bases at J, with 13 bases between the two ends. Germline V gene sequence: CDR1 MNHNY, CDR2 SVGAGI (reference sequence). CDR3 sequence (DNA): TGTGCCAAAGCCGACAGAATCACAGATACGCAGTATTTT. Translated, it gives CAKADRITDTQYF.

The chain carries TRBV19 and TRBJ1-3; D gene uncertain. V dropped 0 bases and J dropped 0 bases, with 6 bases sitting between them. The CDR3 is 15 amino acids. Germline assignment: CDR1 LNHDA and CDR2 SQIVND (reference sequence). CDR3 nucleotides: TGTGCCAGTAGTATAGATGCCAGCTCTGGAAACACCATATATTTT. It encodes CASSIDASSGNTIYF. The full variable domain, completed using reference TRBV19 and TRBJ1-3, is DGGITQSPKYLFRKEGQNVTLSCEQNLNHDAMYWYRQDPGQGLRLIYYSQIVNDFQKGDIAEGYSVSREKKESFPLTVTSAQKNPTAFYLCASSIDASSGNTIYFGEGSWLTVV.

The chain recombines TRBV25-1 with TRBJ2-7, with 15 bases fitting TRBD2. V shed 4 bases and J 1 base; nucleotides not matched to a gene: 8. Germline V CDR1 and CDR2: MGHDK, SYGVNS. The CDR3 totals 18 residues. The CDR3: CASSVYGLAGGDSYEQYF. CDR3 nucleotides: TGTGCCAGCAGTGTATACGGACTAGCGGGAGGGGATTCCTACGAGCAGTACTTC.

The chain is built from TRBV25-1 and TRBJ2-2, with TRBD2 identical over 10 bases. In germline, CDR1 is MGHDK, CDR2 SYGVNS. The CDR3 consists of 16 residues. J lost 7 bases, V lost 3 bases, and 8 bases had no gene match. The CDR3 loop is CASSDSGLANRGELFF. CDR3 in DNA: TGTGCCAGCAGTGATTCGGGACTAGCGAACCGCGGGGAGCTGTTTTTT.

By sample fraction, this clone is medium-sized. The CDR3 spells CASSRPSGALTYEQYF. CDR3 nucleotides: TGTGCCAGCAGTCGACCGTCGGGGGCCCTTACCTACGAGCAGTACTTC. V usage is TRBV5-4 and J usage is TRBJ2-7; D is perhaps TRBD1 or TRBD2 (6 bases each). V lost 5 bases and J 2 bases, leaving 20 bases between the germline ends. This CDR3 spans 16 amino acids. Per the germline V gene, CDR1 is SGHNT and CDR2 is YYREEE (reference sequence).

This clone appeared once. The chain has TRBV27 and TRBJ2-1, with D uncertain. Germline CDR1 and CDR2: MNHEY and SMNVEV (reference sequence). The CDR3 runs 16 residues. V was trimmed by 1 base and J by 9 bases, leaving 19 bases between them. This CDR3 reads CASSLLGLRSVGEQFF. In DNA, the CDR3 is TGTGCCAGCAGTTTATTGGGGTTAAGATCAGTCGGTGAGCAGTTCTTC.

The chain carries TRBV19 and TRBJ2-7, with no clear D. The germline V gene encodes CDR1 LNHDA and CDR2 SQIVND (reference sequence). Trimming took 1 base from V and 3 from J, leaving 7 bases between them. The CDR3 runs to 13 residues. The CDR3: CASSIGHFYEQYF. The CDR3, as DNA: TGTGCCAGTAGTATAGGACACTTCTACGAGCAGTACTTC.

CDR3: CAWSVTDSNQPQHF. The CDR3 nucleotides read TGTGCCTGGAGTGTAACGGACAGCAATCAGCCCCAGCATTTT. J is TRBJ1-5 and V is TRBV30; D call uncertain. The CDR3 spans 14 residues. The ends were cut back, 0 bases at V and 1 base at J, with 7 bases in the middle. The germline gives CDR1 GTSNPN, CDR2 SVGIG (reference sequence).

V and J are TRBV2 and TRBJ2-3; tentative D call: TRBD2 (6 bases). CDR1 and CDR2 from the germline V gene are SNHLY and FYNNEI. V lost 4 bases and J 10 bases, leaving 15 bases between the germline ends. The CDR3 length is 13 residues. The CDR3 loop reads CASSVEREEPQYF. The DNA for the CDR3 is TGTGCCAGCAGTGTTGAGAGGGAGGAGCCGCAGTATTTT.